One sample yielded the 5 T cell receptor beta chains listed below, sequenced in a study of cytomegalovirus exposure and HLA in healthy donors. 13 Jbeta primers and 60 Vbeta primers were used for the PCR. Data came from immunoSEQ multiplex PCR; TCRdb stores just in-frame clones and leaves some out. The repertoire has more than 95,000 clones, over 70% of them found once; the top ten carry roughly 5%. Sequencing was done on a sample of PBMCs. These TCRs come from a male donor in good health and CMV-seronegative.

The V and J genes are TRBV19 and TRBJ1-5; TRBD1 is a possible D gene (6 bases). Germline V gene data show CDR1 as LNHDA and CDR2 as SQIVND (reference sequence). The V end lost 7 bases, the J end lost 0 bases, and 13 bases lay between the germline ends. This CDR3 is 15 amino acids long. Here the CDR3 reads CASIEGDYSNQPQHF. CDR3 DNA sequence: TGTGCCAGTATTGAGGGGGACTATAGCAATCAGCCCCAGCATTTT. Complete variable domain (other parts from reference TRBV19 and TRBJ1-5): DGGITQSPKYLFRKEGQNVTLSCEQNLNHDAMYWYRQDPGQGLRLIYYSQIVNDFQKGDIAEGYSVSREKKESFPLTVTSAQKNPTAFYLCASIEGDYSNQPQHFGDGTRLSIL.

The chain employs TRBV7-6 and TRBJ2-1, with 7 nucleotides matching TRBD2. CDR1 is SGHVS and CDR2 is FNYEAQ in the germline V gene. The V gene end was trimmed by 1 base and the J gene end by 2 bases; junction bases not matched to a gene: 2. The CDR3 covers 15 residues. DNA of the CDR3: TGTGCCAGCAGCTTAGACGGGGGGACCTACAATGAGCAGTTCTTC. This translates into CASSLDGGTYNEQFF. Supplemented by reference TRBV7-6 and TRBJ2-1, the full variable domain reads GAGVSQSPRYKVTKRGQDVALRCDPISGHVSLYWYRQALGQGPEFLTYFNYEAQQDKSGLPNDRFSAERPEGSISTLTIQRTEQRDSAMYRCASSLDGGTYNEQFFGPGTRLTVL.

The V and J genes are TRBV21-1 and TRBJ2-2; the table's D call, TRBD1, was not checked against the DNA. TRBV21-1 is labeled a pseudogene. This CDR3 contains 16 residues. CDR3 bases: TGTGCCAGCAGCATCGAGACAGGGGGGTACACCGGGGAGCTGTTTTTT. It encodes CASSIETGGYTGELFF.

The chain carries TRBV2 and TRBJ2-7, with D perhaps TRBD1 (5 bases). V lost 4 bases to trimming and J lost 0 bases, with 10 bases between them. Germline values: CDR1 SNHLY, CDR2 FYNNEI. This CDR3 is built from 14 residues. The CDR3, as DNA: TGTGCCAGCAGTGGGACAACTATCTCCTACGAGCAGTACTTC. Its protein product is CASSGTTISYEQYF.

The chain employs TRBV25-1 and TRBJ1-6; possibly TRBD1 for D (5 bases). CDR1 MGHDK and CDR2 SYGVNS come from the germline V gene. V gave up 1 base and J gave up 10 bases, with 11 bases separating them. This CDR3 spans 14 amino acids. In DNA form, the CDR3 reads TGTGCCAGCAGTGAATTCGGGGGTTCCTCACCCCTCCACTTT. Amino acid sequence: CASSEFGGSSPLHF.